The 6 T cell receptor beta chains reported below all come from one sample, sequenced in a study of blood T cell repertoires in COVID-19 (TCRdb year 2020). Receptor libraries were prepared by the immunoSEQ multiplex PCR assay. Entries here come from immuneACCESS through TCRdb and include only in-frame sequences with V and J called. Some clones fail to appear in such tables; in the studies checked, an unresolved V gene covers under half of the shortfall, and the cause of the remainder is unknown. Within this sample are under 250,000 clones, with approximately 88% of them counted one time only. 27% of the sample is taken by the ten largest. The sample taken for sequencing was peripheral blood. The receptors stem from a man in his forties or fifties with acute or convalescent COVID-19.

The chain links TRBV7-9 to TRBJ2-3, with 12 bases aligning to TRBD2. Germline V lookup: CDR1 SEHNR, CDR2 FQNEAQ (reference sequence). V lost 1 base, J lost 6 bases, and 5 bases stayed unmatched. The CDR3 runs to 16 residues. The CDR3 region has the DNA TGTGCCAGCAGCTTAGGGGGACTAGCGGGCGGCGATACGCAGTATTTT. Protein product: CASSLGGLAGGDTQYF.

As regards this clone: With a much larger clone just one base away, this may be a read error. This chain joins TRBV27 and TRBJ2-7, with D perhaps TRBD1 (6 bases). The CDR3 is made up of 13 amino acids. Deletions cut 3 bases from V and 3 bases from J, with 9 bases between. Per germline, CDR1 MNHEY and CDR2 SMNVEV (reference sequence). CDR3 DNA sequence: TGTGCCAGCAGTTTGCGAGGGGGCTACGAGCAGTACTTC. Residues: CASSLRGGYEQYF.

The genes are TRBV25-1 and TRBJ2-2; perhaps TRBD2 as D (7 bases). Per germline, CDR1 MGHDK and CDR2 SYGVNS. Trimming pared 1 base from V and 4 bases from J, leaving 13 bases between. This CDR3 is 16 amino acids long. DNA of the CDR3: TGTGCCAGCAGTGAATTGGGGGGGGCCACCACCGGGGAGCTGTTTTTT. Translation gives CASSELGGATTGELFF.

The rearrangement uses TRBV7-2 and TRBJ1-1; 11 bases agree with TRBD1. Germline assignment: CDR1 SGHTA and CDR2 FQGNSA. With 1 base clipped from V and 4 bases from J, the junction kept 2 bases outside the gene matches. The CDR3 consists of 15 residues. Here the CDR3 DNA reads TGTGCCAGCAGCTTAGGGGGGACAGGGGGCACTGAAGCTTTCTTT. This translates into CASSLGGTGGTEAFF.

The chain couples TRBV9 to TRBJ1-2; TRBD1 matches 7 bases. V gave up 4 bases and J gave up 7 bases; unmatched junction bases: 13. Looked up from germline, CDR1 is SGDLS and CDR2 is YYNGEE. The CDR3 runs 15 residues. The CDR3 nucleotides are TGTGCCAGCAGCACCCGGACAGGATCTTATCTTGGCTACACCTTC. Translated, it gives CASSTRTGSYLGYTF.

The gene calls are TRBV3-1 (or the pseudogene TRBV3-2) and TRBJ1-5; D is perhaps TRBD1 (6 bases). V was cut by 1 base and J by 7 bases, with 14 bases left in between. This CDR3 is built from 15 residues. Germline-derived CDR1 and CDR2 are LGHDT and YNNKEL (reference sequence). The CDR3 DNA reads TGTGCCAGCAGCCAAGCGATTGGGCAGGGGCAGCCCCAGCATTTT. It encodes CASSQAIGQGQPQHF.